These 27 T cell receptor beta chains share one sample of origin, sequenced in a study of sequential checkpoint blockade in melanoma. This sample's treatment: randomized to nivolumab then ipilimumab (arm A) or the reverse (arm B). Profiled with immunoSEQ multiplex PCR; TCRdb holds only in-frame clones, not every one. The sample includes over 8,500 clones, roughly three fifths of them seen just once. The sequencing used CD8+ T cells sorted from blood (inferred from file names), collected from a patient given nivolumab and ipilimumab in sequence. All receptors come from a human donor with melanoma.

This clone appeared a single time. V gene TRBV6-1 combines with J gene TRBJ2-5; 7 bases line up with TRBD2. Germline V CDR1 and CDR2: MNHNS, SASEGT. The ends lost 2 bases at V and 11 bases at J; junction bases unmatched: 8. This CDR3 is 13 amino acids long. CDR3 region: CASSEIWAGEQYF. In nucleotides, the CDR3 is TGTGCCAGCAGTGAAATCTGGGCGGGAGAGCAGTACTTC.

The chain has TRBV19 and TRBJ2-1; 9 positions match TRBD2. CDR1 is LNHDA and CDR2 is SQIVND in the germline V gene (reference sequence). The CDR3 has 15 residues. Trimming at V came to 1 base and at J to 6 bases, leaving 4 bases not matched to a gene. CDR3 coding DNA: TGTGCCAGTAGTATAGGCGGGGGGGCACGCAATGAGCAGTTCTTC. Amino acids: CASSIGGGARNEQFF. The complete variable domain, with remaining parts taken from reference TRBV19 and TRBJ2-1, reads DGGITQSPKYLFRKEGQNVTLSCEQNLNHDAMYWYRQDPGQGLRLIYYSQIVNDFQKGDIAEGYSVSREKKESFPLTVTSAQKNPTAFYLCASSIGGGARNEQFFGPGTRLTVL.

This chain joins TRBV7-9 and TRBJ2-5; the D gene is possibly TRBD2 (7 bases). The length of the CDR3 is 14 residues. Trimming removed 2 bases at V and 4 bases at J, with 11 bases between. Germline V gene sequence: CDR1 SEHNR, CDR2 FQNEAQ (reference sequence). CDR3 nucleotide sequence: TGTGCCAGCAGCTTAATAGGGGGGGGAGAGACCCAGTACTTC. This encodes CASSLIGGGETQYF. The full variable domain, its missing parts supplied by reference TRBV7-9 and TRBJ2-5, is DTGVSQNPRHKITKRGQNVTFRCDPISEHNRLYWYRQTLGQGPEFLTYFQNEAQLEKSRLLSDRFSAERPKGSFSTLEIQRTEQGDSAMYLCASSLIGGGETQYFGPGTRLLVL.

The V and J genes are TRBV25-1 and TRBJ2-7, with D maybe TRBD2 (6 bases). The CDR3 is 14 residues long. The germline V gene has CDR1 MGHDK and CDR2 SYGVNS. Trimming took 8 bases from V and 3 from J, leaving 17 bases between them. CDR3 residues: CASGGSGGNYEQYF. The CDR3 DNA reads TGTGCCAGCGGTGGGTCCGGCGGGAACTACGAGCAGTACTTC.

Written as DNA, the CDR3 is TGCGCCAGCAGCCAAGAGCGGGGCCGGTGGACCGGGGAGCTGTTTTTT. This gives the protein CASSQERGRWTGELFF. The rearrangement links TRBV4-3 to TRBJ2-2; tentative D call: TRBD2 (6 bases). In germline, CDR1 is LGHNA, CDR2 YSLEER. V dropped 0 bases and J dropped 5 bases, with 13 bases sitting between them. The CDR3 contains 16 residues.

The chain recombines TRBV11-3 with TRBJ2-1; possible D gene TRBD1, 6 bases. The V gene's germline CDR1 is SGHNT and CDR2 YENEEA. CDR3 length equals 14 residues. Trimming removed 5 bases at V and 12 bases at J, with 20 bases between. CDR3 protein: CASSPRGWGEGQFF. The DNA for the CDR3 is TGTGCCAGCAGCCCCAGGGGATGGGGAGAGGGGCAGTTCTTC. Variable domain in full (rest from reference TRBV11-3 and TRBJ2-1): EAGVVQSPRYKIIEKKQPVAFWCNPISGHNTLYWYLQNLGQGPELLIRYENEEAVDDSQLPKDRFSAERLKGVDSTLKIQPAELGDSAVYLCASSPRGWGEGQFFGPGTRLTVL.

The chain links TRBV5-1 to TRBJ2-7; 8 bases align to TRBD2. In germline, CDR1 is SGHRS, CDR2 YFSETQ. The CDR3 has 14 amino acids. The junction had 6 bases not matched to a gene; V was cut back by 1 base and J by 6 bases. The CDR3 DNA sequence: TGCGCCAGCAGCTTGTATTCACTAGCGGCCGAGCAGTACTTC. This encodes CASSLYSLAAEQYF.

The genes are TRBV5-8 and TRBJ2-1; TRBD2 matches 9 bases. The CDR3 totals 14 residues. The germline V gene encodes CDR1 SGHTS and CDR2 YDEGEE. The J segment lost 9 bases and the V segment lost 4 bases, leaving 8 bases of the junction unmatched. The CDR3 nucleotides are TGTGCCAGCAGCCAAGAGCGCGGGAGGGGTGAGCAGTTCTTC. The encoded protein is CASSQERGRGEQFF.

The rearrangement uses TRBV4-3 and TRBJ2-3, with 7 nucleotides matching TRBD2. The CDR3 is 16 residues long. Germline CDR1 is LGHNA and CDR2 is YSLEER. Trimming took 0 bases from V and 2 from J; bases not matched to a gene: 5. The CDR3 DNA reads as TGCGCCAGCAGCCAAGATCGGGGGGTATACACAGATACGCAGTATTTT. Amino acids: CASSQDRGVYTDTQYF.

Judged by abundance, this clone is medium-sized. An end of the junction differs from the germline gene, which may be a read error. The chain carries TRBV7-8 and TRBJ2-7; 12 positions match TRBD2. Per the germline V gene, CDR1 is SGHVS and CDR2 is FQNEAQ. The CDR3 runs 13 residues. CDR3 sequence: CASSLLAGGPLVF. DNA of the CDR3: TGTGCCAGCAGCCTACTAGCGGGAGGTCCCCTAGTCTTC.

The DNA of the CDR3 is TGTGCCAGCAGCGGGCTGACAGGGGACACTGAAGCTTTCTTT. Translation gives CASSGLTGDTEAFF. This rearrangement joins TRBV9 to TRBJ1-1; 8 bases agree with TRBD1. The trim removed 3 bases at V and 3 bases at J, leaving 4 bases unmatched. From germline, CDR1 is SGDLS and CDR2 YYNGEE. The CDR3 totals 14 residues.

This clone was detected a few times. V and J are TRBV28 and TRBJ2-7; D uncertain. CDR3 length: 11 residues. Germline loops: CDR1 MDHEN, CDR2 SYDVKM. V lost 6 bases to trimming and J lost 6 bases, with 9 bases between them. CDR3 DNA sequence: TGTGCCAGCAGCCGTGGAGTCGAGCAGTACTTC. Translation: CASSRGVEQYF.

V and J are TRBV25-1 and TRBJ1-5; 7 bases agree with TRBD1. The trim removed 4 bases at V and 0 bases at J, leaving 6 bases unmatched. This CDR3 region has 16 residues. CDR1 is MGHDK, CDR2 SYGVNS, per germline. CDR3 nucleotide sequence: TGTGCCAGCAGTGGAGGGGGCCCCCTTAGCAATCAGCCCCAGCATTTT. This translates into CASSGGGPLSNQPQHF.

The chain couples TRBV6-6 to TRBJ2-7; no reliable D call. CDR1 is MNHNY and CDR2 is SVGAGI in the germline V gene (reference sequence). V was trimmed by 0 bases and J by 3 bases, leaving 6 bases between them. The CDR3 sequence is 13 residues long. The DNA of the CDR3 is TGTGCCAGCAGTTACTCTGTCAGCTACGAGCAGTACTTC. Translation gives CASSYSVSYEQYF.

As regards this clone: One junction end disagrees with the germline gene, perhaps due to a read error. For the CDR3, the DNA is TGTGCCAGCAGCCTCACCGGAGGGAGGGACGAGCAGTACTTC. Amino acid sequence: CASSLTGGRDEQYF. The chain joins TRBV4-1 to TRBJ2-7; 7 bases fit TRBD2. Germline V gene lookup returns CDR1 MGHRA and CDR2 YSYEKL. The length of the CDR3 is 14 residues.

The chain recombines TRBV7-3 with TRBJ2-2; TRBD2 matches 14 bases. J gave up 5 bases and V 4 bases, and 3 bases lay outside the gene matches. The CDR3 is 16 amino acids. Looked up from germline, CDR1 is SGHTA and CDR2 is FQGTGA. The CDR3, as DNA: TGTGCCAGCAGCTCGGGACTAGCGGGGGAGACCGGGGAGCTGTTTTTT. It yields the protein CASSSGLAGETGELFF.

J is TRBJ2-3 and V is TRBV14; 7 bases agree with TRBD2. The V and J ends lost 4 bases and 2 bases, in that order; junction bases with no gene match: 3. The CDR3 spans 14 residues. The germline V gene has CDR1 SGHDN and CDR2 FVKESK. The CDR3 region has the DNA TGTGCCAGCAGCCCAGCGGGATACACAGATACGCAGTATTTT. Amino acid sequence: CASSPAGYTDTQYF.

V and J are TRBV9 and TRBJ2-1, with 9 bases that match TRBD2. Germline V gives CDR1 SGDLS, CDR2 YYNGEE. The J segment lost 7 bases and the V segment lost 0 bases, leaving 8 bases of the junction unmatched. The CDR3 covers 16 residues. The CDR3 DNA follows: TGTGCCAGCAGCGTAGGGGGCGGGGGGGCCGGGAATGAGCAGTTCTTC. Translated, it gives CASSVGGGGAGNEQFF.

In its sample, this clone was seen a few times. V and J are TRBV7-6 and TRBJ2-5, with D possibly TRBD1 on 5 matching bases. V was pared by 6 bases and J by 5 bases, with 10 bases between. The germline CDR1 and CDR2 sequences are SGHVS and FNYEAQ. This CDR3 contains 12 residues. CDR3 sequence reads: CASSRGGETQYF. For the CDR3, the DNA is TGTGCCAGCAGTAGGGGTGGGGAGACCCAGTACTTC.

By its share, this clone is medium-sized. The chain employs TRBV14 and TRBJ2-7, with 7 bases that match TRBD2. The trim removed 7 bases at V and 3 bases at J, leaving 9 bases unmatched. Germline CDR1 SGHDN, CDR2 FVKESK. The CDR3 extends over 14 amino acids. The DNA of the CDR3 is TGTGCCAGCACCACGACTAGCTCCAACTACGAGCAGTACTTC. This codes for CASTTTSSNYEQYF.

The chain combines TRBV30 with TRBJ2-3, with TRBD2 identical over 9 bases. CDR3 size: 15 residues. The germline V gene encodes CDR1 GTSNPN and CDR2 SVGIG (reference sequence). Trimming at V came to 8 bases and at J to 6 bases, leaving 15 bases not matched to a gene. The CDR3 DNA reads as TGTGCCCGAACCGGCGGGGGGGTCAGGGTGGATACGCAGTATTTT. This gives the protein CARTGGGVRVDTQYF.

This rearrangement joins TRBV2 to TRBJ2-2; D remains ambiguous. There are 11 residues in the CDR3. Deletions cut 4 bases from V and 6 bases from J, with 3 bases between. Germline V CDR1 and CDR2: SNHLY, FYNNEI. CDR3 DNA sequence: TGTGCCAGCAGTGTATCCGGGGAGCTGTTTTTT. As protein: CASSVSGELFF.

This clone showed up just a few times. This chain links TRBV27 with TRBJ2-7, with 14 bases lining up with TRBD2. CDR1 is MNHEY and CDR2 is SMNVEV in the germline V gene (reference sequence). The V and J ends lost 7 bases and 4 bases, in that order; junction bases with no gene match: 9. The CDR3 runs 16 residues. The CDR3 nucleotides are TGTGCCAGCAAGGGACTAGCGGGAGTGGGGAGGTACGAGCAGTACTTC. Translated, it gives CASKGLAGVGRYEQYF.

Only a few counts were recorded for this clone. This chain uses TRBV11-2 with TRBJ2-3, with a tentative D call TRBD2 (6 bases). The CDR3 is 16 residues long. V lost 1 base and J 1 base, leaving 12 bases between the germline ends. Per the germline V gene, CDR1 is SGHAT and CDR2 is FQNNGV. The CDR3 loop is CASSLGYGGGTDTQYF. CDR3 bases: TGTGCCAGCAGCTTAGGGTACGGCGGGGGCACAGATACGCAGTATTTT. The full variable domain, its missing parts supplied by reference TRBV11-2 and TRBJ2-3, is EAGVAQSPRYKIIEKRQSVAFWCNPISGHATLYWYQQILGQGPKLLIQFQNNGVVDDSQLPKDRFSAERLKGVDSTLKIQPAKLEDSAVYLCASSLGYGGGTDTQYFGPGTRLTVL.

The V and J genes are TRBV28 and TRBJ2-1; D unclear. The CDR3 spans 14 residues. V lost 5 bases and J lost 1, with 9 bases in between. The germline V gene encodes CDR1 MDHEN and CDR2 SYDVKM. This CDR3 is CASSRDKSYNEQFF. The DNA for the CDR3 is TGTGCCAGCAGTCGTGACAAATCCTACAATGAGCAGTTCTTC. Together with reference TRBV28 and TRBJ2-1, the CDR3 gives the full variable domain: DVKVTQSSRYLVKRTGEKVFLECVQDMDHENMFWYRQDPGLGLRLIYFSYDVKMKEKGDIPEGYSVSREKKERFSLILESASTNQTSMYLCASSRDKSYNEQFFGPGTRLTVL.

This chain connects TRBV2 to TRBJ1-5; D gene ambiguous. CDR1 SNHLY and CDR2 FYNNEI come from the germline V gene. V lost 3 bases and J 4 bases, leaving 10 bases between the germline ends. CDR3 length: 14 amino acids. The DNA for the CDR3 is TGTGCCAGCAGTGACCCCAGGAGGAATCAGCCCCAGCATTTT. Its protein product is CASSDPRRNQPQHF. The whole variable domain, filled in from reference TRBV2 and TRBJ1-5, reads EPEVTQTPSHQVTQMGQEVILRCVPISNHLYFYWYRQILGQKVEFLVSFYNNEISEKSEIFDDQFSVERPDGSNFTLKIRSTKLEDSAMYFCASSDPRRNQPQHFGDGTRLSIL.

The chain couples TRBV7-8 to TRBJ1-3; D might be TRBD1 (6 bases). Per germline, CDR1 SGHVS and CDR2 FQNEAQ. V dropped 5 bases and J dropped 4 bases, with 12 bases sitting between them. The length of the CDR3 is 14 residues. The CDR3 DNA reads TGTGCCAGCAGCCCCGAGGGGGTCGGAAACACCATATATTTT. Translating gives CASSPEGVGNTIYF.